Shown below are 19 T cell receptor beta chains from a single sample sequenced in a study of shared clonotypes between healthy human individuals. Produced via immunoSEQ multiplex PCR; TCRdb's table is partial and in-frame only. The sample yields approximately 2,000,000 clones, 85% to 95% seen once. The sequenced material came from naive CD4+ T cells from PBMCs. Subset specified: CD45RA+ positively selected. These receptors were obtained from a man aged 18 to 29 in good health. Some clones in this sample may be carry-over from other donors' samples.

Regarding this clone: The same CDR3 also results from other DNA sequences found in this sample. The chain carries TRBV19 and TRBJ1-5; D may be TRBD1 (5 bases). The length of the CDR3 is 15 residues. Germline V gene data show CDR1 as LNHDA and CDR2 as SQIVND (reference sequence). The V gene lost 3 bases and the J gene lost 2 bases, with 11 bases spanning the gap. The CDR3 DNA sequence: TGTGCCAGTAGTATTAGGGGAGGAGGCAATCAGCCCCAGCATTTT. Residues: CASSIRGGGNQPQHF.

The chain is built from TRBV2 and TRBJ2-7; a possible D gene is TRBD2 (7 bases). The V end lost 10 bases, the J end lost 6 bases, and 22 bases lay between the germline ends. Germline lookup yields CDR1 SNHLY and CDR2 FYNNEI. The CDR3 consists of 14 residues. This chain's CDR3 is CATARGGSRGEQYF. DNA for the CDR3: TGTGCCACGGCTCGCGGCGGGAGCAGGGGCGAGCAGTACTTC.

The genes are TRBV5-1 and TRBJ1-1, with D unresolved. Trimming shortened V by 4 bases and J by 6 bases, and 16 bases separated the two germline ends. Germline V gene data show CDR1 as SGHRS and CDR2 as YFSETQ. The CDR3 loop spans 14 amino acids. CDR3 in amino acids: CASSPLSPTAEAFF. The CDR3 DNA is TGCGCCAGCAGCCCACTCTCCCCGACGGCTGAAGCTTTCTTT.

This clone was seen just once. The sample carries other DNA sequences with the same CDR3. The CDR3 DNA is TGTGCCAGCAGCGTAGCAGGGTTGGGCACTGAAGCTTTCTTT. This codes for CASSVAGLGTEAFF. V and J are TRBV9 and TRBJ1-1, with D possibly TRBD1 on 5 matching bases. Germline V gene lookup returns CDR1 SGDLS and CDR2 YYNGEE. The germline V and J ends were trimmed by 0 bases and 4 bases, with 10 bases remaining between them. The CDR3 loop spans 14 amino acids.

The rearrangement uses TRBV4-1 and TRBJ2-7, with TRBD2 as a possible D gene (5 bases). CDR1 is MGHRA and CDR2 is YSYEKL in the germline V gene. The V end was cut by 4 bases, the J end by 0 bases, with 13 bases between. This CDR3 has 15 amino acids. The CDR3 region is CASSPGSAGSYEQYF. The CDR3 coding sequence is TGCGCCAGCAGCCCCGGGTCGGCGGGCTCCTACGAGCAGTACTTC.

CDR3 loop: CASSRQKGVDTQYF. CDR3 sequence (DNA): TGTGCCAGCAGTCGTCAGAAGGGGGTAGATACGCAGTATTTT. The chain combines TRBV28 with TRBJ2-3; tentative D call: TRBD1 (6 bases). The CDR3 has 14 residues. Trimming shortened V by 5 bases and J by 5 bases, and 14 bases separated the two germline ends. The germline V gene has CDR1 MDHEN and CDR2 SYDVKM.

The chain has TRBV28 and TRBJ2-5; D ambiguous. V lost 2 bases and J 0 bases, leaving 10 bases between the germline ends. Germline-derived CDR1 and CDR2 are MDHEN and SYDVKM. CDR3 length: 15 amino acids. The CDR3 DNA reads TGTGCCAGCAGTTTAGAATTTGGGTACCAAGAGACCCAGTACTTC. Translated, it gives CASSLEFGYQETQYF.

The rearrangement links TRBV7-8 to TRBJ1-2; D not resolved. In germline, CDR1 is SGHVS, CDR2 FQNEAQ. This CDR3 is 14 amino acids long. V was clipped by 5 bases and J by 1 base, with 11 bases between them. The DNA of the CDR3 is TGTGCCAGCAGCGTCACCTTGGTTAACTATGGCTACACCTTC. This sequence encodes CASSVTLVNYGYTF.

About this clone itself: Other nucleotide sequences in the sample specify the same CDR3. The rearrangement joins TRBV6-5 to TRBJ2-1, with 9 bases identical to TRBD2. With 6 bases clipped from V and 1 base from J, the junction kept 4 bases outside the gene matches. From germline, CDR1 is MNHEY and CDR2 SVGAGI. The CDR3 spans 15 residues. This chain's CDR3 is CASSKTSGSYNEQFF. The CDR3 nucleotides read TGTGCCAGCAGCAAAACTAGCGGGTCCTACAATGAGCAGTTCTTC.

This chain's CDR3 is CATSRDPGQGAFF. The CDR3 DNA follows: TGTGCCACCAGCAGAGATCCGGGACAGGGAGCTTTCTTT. The chain employs TRBV15 and TRBJ1-1; 9 bases map to TRBD1. The CDR3 runs to 13 residues. The germline V gene has CDR1 LNHNV and CDR2 YYDKDF (reference sequence). V gave up 0 bases and J gave up 10 bases; unmatched junction bases: 3.

The V gene is TRBV6-5, the J gene TRBJ1-5, with D possibly being TRBD1 (5 bases). Trimming cost V 6 bases and J 1 base, with 13 bases left between them. Germline CDR1 MNHEY, CDR2 SVGAGI. The CDR3 extends over 15 amino acids. The CDR3 region has the DNA TGTGCCAGCAGCCCAAGGGGTGTGAGCAATCAGCCCCAGCATTTT. Its translation is CASSPRGVSNQPQHF.

The rearrangement uses TRBV5-4 and TRBJ1-1; the D gene is possibly TRBD1 (6 bases). There are 16 residues in the CDR3. Between the trimmed V and J ends, which lost 2 bases and 0 bases, there was a span of 14 bases. Per the germline V gene, CDR1 is SGHNT and CDR2 is YYREEE (reference sequence). The CDR3 bases are TGTGCCAGCAGCTTCAGGCAGGGGCCAATGAACACTGAAGCTTTCTTT. Translation: CASSFRQGPMNTEAFF. Together with reference TRBV5-4 and TRBJ1-1, the CDR3 gives the full variable domain: ETGVTQSPTHLIKTRGQQVTLRCSSQSGHNTVSWYQQALGQGPQFIFQYYREEENGRGNFPPRFSGLQFPNYSSELNVNALELDDSALYLCASSFRQGPMNTEAFFGQGTRLTVV.

The sample holds a few counts of this clone. The J gene is TRBJ1-2, the V gene TRBV5-1, with a tentative D call TRBD1 (5 bases). Trimming stripped 1 base from V and 4 bases from J, with 8 bases between. Germline-derived CDR1 and CDR2 are SGHRS and YFSETQ. The CDR3 sequence is 13 residues long. This CDR3 is CASSLNQGYGYTF. As DNA, the CDR3 is TGCGCCAGCAGCTTGAACCAGGGCTATGGCTACACCTTC.

The chain employs TRBV10-3 and TRBJ1-2, with D possibly being TRBD1 (5 bases). V lost 7 bases and J lost 3, with 15 bases in between. CDR1 ENHRY and CDR2 SYGVKD come from the germline V gene. CDR3 length: 14 residues. The chain's CDR3 is CAITRGVEDYGYTF. CDR3 bases: TGTGCCATCACTCGAGGGGTGGAGGACTATGGCTACACCTTC.

V is TRBV4-3 and J is TRBJ1-1; D is unresolved. Germline V gene lookup returns CDR1 LGHNA and CDR2 YSLEER. V was trimmed by 0 bases and J by 7 bases, leaving 9 bases between them. This CDR3 contains 13 residues. CDR3 loop: CASSQDRGVEAFF. Written as DNA, the CDR3 is TGCGCCAGCAGCCAAGATAGAGGAGTTGAAGCTTTCTTT.

The gene calls are TRBV7-9 and TRBJ2-4, with 9 positions matching TRBD1. Trimming at V came to 2 bases and at J to 8 bases, leaving 7 bases not matched to a gene. This CDR3 region has 15 residues. Germline V gene lookup returns CDR1 SEHNR and CDR2 FQNEAQ (reference sequence). CDR3 loop: CASSLTTGGLDIQYF. In DNA, the CDR3 is TGTGCCAGCAGCTTAACCACAGGGGGCTTGGACATTCAGTACTTC.

This clone was detected only a few times. The rearrangement links TRBV29-1 to TRBJ1-1; D call uncertain. The germline V gene has CDR1 SQVTM and CDR2 ANQGSEA. With 1 base removed from V and 3 bases from J, the gap between germline ends came to 9 bases. This CDR3 is built from 13 residues. The CDR3, as DNA: TGCAGCGTTGAAGCCGGGATGGACACTGAAGCTTTCTTT. It specifies CSVEAGMDTEAFF.

The chain links TRBV6-6 to TRBJ1-4; D is unclear. The CDR3 spans 13 residues. Germline CDR1 MNHNY, CDR2 SVGAGI (reference sequence). Between the trimmed V and J ends, which lost 6 bases and 5 bases, there was a span of 10 bases. The CDR3 loop is CASSRGRNEKLFF. Here the CDR3 DNA reads TGTGCCAGCAGCCGCGGGAGGAATGAAAAACTGTTTTTT.

The V call is TRBV4-1, the J call TRBJ2-3, with 14 bases fitting TRBD2. The CDR3 totals 16 residues. V lost 3 bases, J lost 6 bases, and 5 bases stayed unmatched. The germline gives CDR1 MGHRA, CDR2 YSYEKL. CDR3 in DNA: TGCGCCAGCAGCCACGGACTAGCGGGAGGAGGGGATACGCAGTATTTT. Protein sequence: CASSHGLAGGGDTQYF.